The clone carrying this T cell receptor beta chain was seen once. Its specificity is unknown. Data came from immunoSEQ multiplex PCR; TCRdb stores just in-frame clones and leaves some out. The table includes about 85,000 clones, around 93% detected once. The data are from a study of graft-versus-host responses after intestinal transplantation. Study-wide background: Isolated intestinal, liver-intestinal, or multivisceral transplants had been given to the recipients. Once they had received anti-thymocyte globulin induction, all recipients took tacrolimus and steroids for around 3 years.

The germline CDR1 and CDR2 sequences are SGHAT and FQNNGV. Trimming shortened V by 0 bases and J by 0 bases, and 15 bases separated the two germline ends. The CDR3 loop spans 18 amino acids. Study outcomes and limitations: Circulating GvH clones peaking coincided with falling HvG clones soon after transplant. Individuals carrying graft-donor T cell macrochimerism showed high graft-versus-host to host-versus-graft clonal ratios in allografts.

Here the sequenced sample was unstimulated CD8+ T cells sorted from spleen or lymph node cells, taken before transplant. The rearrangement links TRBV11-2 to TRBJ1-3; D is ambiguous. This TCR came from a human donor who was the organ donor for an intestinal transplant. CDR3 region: CASSLDVWANLSGNTIYF. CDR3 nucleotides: TGTGCCAGCAGCTTAGATGTCTGGGCCAACCTCTCTGGAAACACCATATATTTT.